Reported below is one T cell receptor beta chain. The repertoire was sequenced with immunoSEQ multiplex PCR; TCRdb's copy has only in-frame clones and lacks some. The data contain about 76,000 clones, approximately 84% of them singletons. These data belong to a study of identifying expanded T cells in peripheral blood. This CDR3 is built from 21 residues. The source of this sequence is a person aged 18 to 69 in good health. The source material was blood. The chain joins TRBV1 to TRBJ2-5; the table's D call of TRBD2 was not tested on the DNA. TRBV1 has pseudogene status. CDR3 in amino acids: CTSSQTPGLAGFGDPQETQYF. The CDR3 DNA reads TGCACCAGCAGCCAAACTCCGGGACTAGCGGGCTTCGGGGACCCGCAAGAGACCCAGTACTTC.